This is a list of T cell receptor beta chains from one sample in a study of blood T cell repertoires in COVID-19. Assay: immunoSEQ multiplex PCR; the TCRdb copy retains only in-frame clones and omits some. Here the sample spans 130,000 to 150,000 clones, more than 75% being singletons. The sequenced material came from peripheral blood. The source of these receptors is a woman in her 70s with COVID-19, enrolled during active disease. Each CDR3 is given with its conserved first and last residue. Fields, in order: J gene, V gene, D gene, clone size, CDR3 protein, CDR3 DNA. A D gene is named only where the DNA matches it firmly. Only some rows state a clone size, as once, few, many or a class for expanded clones.

j_call: TRBJ2-2
v_call: TRBV30
d_call: -
clone_size: -
cdr3_aa: CAWKGDGGELFF
cdr3_nt: TGTGCCTGGAAGGGGGATGGCGGGGAGCTGTTTTTT

j_call: TRBJ1-1
v_call: TRBV6-2/TRBV6-3
d_call: -
clone_size: -
cdr3_aa: CASSYDTGGGRLNTEAFF
cdr3_nt: TGTGCCAGCAGTTACGACACCGGGGGTGGACGACTCAACACTGAAGCTTTCTTT

j_call: TRBJ2-2
v_call: TRBV3-1/TRBV3-2
d_call: TRBD1
clone_size: -
cdr3_aa: CASSPDRDTGELFF
cdr3_nt: TGTGCCAGCAGTCCTGACAGGGATACCGGGGAGCTGTTTTTT

j_call: TRBJ1-3
v_call: TRBV4-1
d_call: -
clone_size: -
cdr3_aa: CASSQRAGNTIYF
cdr3_nt: TGCGCCAGCAGCCAGAGGGCCGGAAACACCATATATTTT

j_call: TRBJ2-1
v_call: TRBV6-5
d_call: -
clone_size: -
cdr3_aa: CASSSGEVYNEQFF
cdr3_nt: TGTGCCAGCAGTTCTGGGGAGGTCTACAATGAGCAGTTCTTC

j_call: TRBJ1-1
v_call: TRBV6-2/TRBV6-3
d_call: TRBD1
clone_size: -
cdr3_aa: CASSFRVSGGTEAFF
cdr3_nt: TGTGCCAGCAGTTTCCGTGTCTCAGGGGGCACTGAAGCTTTCTTT

j_call: TRBJ2-1
v_call: TRBV9
d_call: TRBD2
clone_size: -
cdr3_aa: CASSTWTSRLDNEQFF
cdr3_nt: TGTGCCAGCAGCACCTGGACTAGCCGCTTGGACAATGAGCAGTTCTTC

j_call: TRBJ1-1
v_call: TRBV6-5
d_call: -
clone_size: -
cdr3_aa: CASKRVSLGAPEAFF
cdr3_nt: TGTGCCAGTAAAAGGGTCTCCCTGGGGGCCCCTGAAGCTTTCTTT

j_call: TRBJ1-1
v_call: TRBV5-5
d_call: -
clone_size: -
cdr3_aa: CASSRRTDMNTEAFF
cdr3_nt: TGTGCCAGCAGCCGTCGGACGGACATGAACACTGAAGCTTTCTTT

j_call: TRBJ2-3
v_call: TRBV7-2
d_call: -
clone_size: -
cdr3_aa: CASSPDSLGTDTQYF
cdr3_nt: TGTGCCAGCAGCCCCGACTCCCTGGGCACAGATACGCAGTATTTT

j_call: TRBJ1-2
v_call: TRBV29-1
d_call: -
clone_size: -
cdr3_aa: CSVVRGNNYGYTF
cdr3_nt: TGCAGCGTTGTCAGGGGCAATAACTATGGCTACACCTTC

j_call: TRBJ2-1
v_call: TRBV7-3
d_call: TRBD2
clone_size: -
cdr3_aa: CASSPTGGRLNEQFF
cdr3_nt: TGTGCCAGCAGCCCCACCGGGGGGAGACTCAATGAGCAGTTCTTC

j_call: TRBJ1-1
v_call: TRBV4-1
d_call: -
clone_size: -
cdr3_aa: CASSQVENTEAFF
cdr3_nt: TGCGCCAGCAGCCAAGTAGAGAACACTGAAGCTTTCTTT

j_call: TRBJ1-1
v_call: TRBV19
d_call: TRBD1
clone_size: -
cdr3_aa: CASSYLPGTGHTEAFF
cdr3_nt: TGTGCCAGTAGTTACCTCCCCGGGACAGGGCACACTGAAGCTTTCTTT

j_call: TRBJ1-2
v_call: TRBV19
d_call: -
clone_size: -
cdr3_aa: CASIPQAAITNYGYTF
cdr3_nt: TGTGCCAGTATTCCCCAGGCAGCCATTACTAACTATGGCTACACCTTC

j_call: TRBJ2-7
v_call: TRBV2
d_call: -
clone_size: -
cdr3_aa: CASSERGSLYEQYF
cdr3_nt: TGTGCCAGCAGTGAGAGGGGGTCACTCTACGAGCAGTACTTC

j_call: TRBJ2-7
v_call: TRBV2
d_call: TRBD1
clone_size: -
cdr3_aa: CASNILPGQGAYEQYF
cdr3_nt: TGTGCCAGCAATATACTCCCGGGACAGGGGGCCTACGAGCAGTACTTC

j_call: TRBJ2-7
v_call: TRBV7-2
d_call: TRBD1
clone_size: few
cdr3_aa: CASGTGALFEQYF
cdr3_nt: TGTGCCAGCGGGACAGGGGCTCTGTTCGAGCAGTACTTC

j_call: TRBJ1-5
v_call: TRBV5-1
d_call: TRBD1
clone_size: -
cdr3_aa: CASSLGDRNQPQHF
cdr3_nt: TGCGCCAGCAGCTTGGGGGACAGAAATCAGCCCCAGCATTTT

j_call: TRBJ1-6
v_call: TRBV6-1
d_call: TRBD1
clone_size: once
cdr3_aa: CASVLGGQGNSPLHF
cdr3_nt: TGTGCCAGCGTCCTGGGGGGACAGGGGAATTCACCCCTCCACTTT

j_call: TRBJ1-1
v_call: TRBV28
d_call: TRBD1
clone_size: medium-sized
cdr3_aa: CASSSNRGSTEAFF
cdr3_nt: TGTGCCAGCAGCTCCAACAGGGGAAGCACTGAAGCTTTCTTT

j_call: TRBJ2-7
v_call: TRBV28
d_call: -
clone_size: few
cdr3_aa: CASSAPTGSGSEQYF
cdr3_nt: TGTGCCAGCAGTGCCCCAACAGGGTCGGGTTCCGAGCAGTACTTC